The clone carrying this T cell receptor beta chain occurred once. Its antigen is undetermined. The sample belongs to a study of naive and memory T cell subsets. Points from the study as a whole: TCR counts from RNA may reflect activation-linked expression changes. Diversity fell and Gini index rose from naive through CM, EM, EMRA.

Both TRBC1 and TRBC2 were covered by a beta constant-region primer of two equimolar oligonucleotides. Nested alpha and beta constant-region primers with the SP2 primer drove four PCR rounds on ligated cDNA. Ligation attached a single-stranded oligonucleotide with a 12-nucleotide UMI and the SP2 primer to the cDNA 3' end. TCRdb re-derived calls from the UMI-ligation and nested PCR reads in MiXCR, one entry per CDR3 protein. Of some 22,000 distinct CDR3 sequences detected, roughly 9.1% appear once; the ten largest clones hold approximately 22%. The CDR3 consists of 13 residues. V lost 4 bases and J lost 2, with 10 bases in between. Per germline, CDR1 SQVTM and CDR2 ANQGSEA.

Sequencing used central memory CD8+ T cells from blood. The source of this sequence is a human donor in good health. The chain has TRBV29-1 and TRBJ2-3; tentatively, D is TRBD2 (5 bases). The DNA of the CDR3 is TGCAGCGTTGGAAAGCGGACCACAGATACGCAGTATTTT. Its translation: CSVGKRTTDTQYF.